The sequence of this TCR delta chain was determined in a study of gamma-delta chains in newborns, infants, children. The wider study: Microbial exposure reportedly drives polyclonal innate γδ T cell expansion after birth.

Note on this clone: This could be a read error, since a much larger clone is one nucleotide away. Other nucleotide sequences in the sample specify the same CDR3.

The CDR3 covers 19 residues. Germline V gene data show CDR1 as GEAIGNYY and CDR2 as EKD. TCRdb made new clone calls on the reads using CATT. Of a few thousand delta-chain clones in the sample, about 3% are singletons; the top ten hold about 15%. Material for sequencing was blood. This TCR was sampled from a child who was a newborn, infant or young child, either healthy, febrile or measles-vaccinated (not recorded which). J is TRDJ3 and V is TRDV2; 7 nucleotides match TRDD3. CDR3 residues: CARDTLRTGDSWDTRQMFF. Here the CDR3 DNA reads TGTGCCCGTGACACCCTTAGGACTGGGGATTCCTGGGACACCCGACAGATGTTTTTC.